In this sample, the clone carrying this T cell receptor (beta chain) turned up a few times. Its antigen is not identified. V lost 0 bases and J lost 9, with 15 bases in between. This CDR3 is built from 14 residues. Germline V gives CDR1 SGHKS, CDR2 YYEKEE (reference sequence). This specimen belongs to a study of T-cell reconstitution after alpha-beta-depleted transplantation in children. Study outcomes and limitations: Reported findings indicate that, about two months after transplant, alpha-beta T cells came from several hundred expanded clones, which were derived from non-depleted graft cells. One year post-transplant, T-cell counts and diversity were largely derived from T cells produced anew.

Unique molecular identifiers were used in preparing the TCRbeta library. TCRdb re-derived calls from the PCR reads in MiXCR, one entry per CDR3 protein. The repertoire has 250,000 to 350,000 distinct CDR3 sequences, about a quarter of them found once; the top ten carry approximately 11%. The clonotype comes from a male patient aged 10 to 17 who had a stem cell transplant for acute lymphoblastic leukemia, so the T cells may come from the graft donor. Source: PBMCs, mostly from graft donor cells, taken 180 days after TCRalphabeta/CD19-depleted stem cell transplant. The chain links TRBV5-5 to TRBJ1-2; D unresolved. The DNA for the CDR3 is TGTGCCAGCAGCTTGGGTAATAAGGGTGTAAGCTACACCTTC. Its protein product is CASSLGNKGVSYTF.